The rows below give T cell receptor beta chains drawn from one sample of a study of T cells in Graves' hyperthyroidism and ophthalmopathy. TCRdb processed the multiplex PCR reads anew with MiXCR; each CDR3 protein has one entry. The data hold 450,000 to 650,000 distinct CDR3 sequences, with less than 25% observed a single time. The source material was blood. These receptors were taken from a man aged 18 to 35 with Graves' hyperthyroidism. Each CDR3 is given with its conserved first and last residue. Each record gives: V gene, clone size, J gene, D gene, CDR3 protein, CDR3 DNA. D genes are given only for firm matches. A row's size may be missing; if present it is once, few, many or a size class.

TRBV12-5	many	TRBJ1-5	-	CASGLGGPQHF	TGTGCTAGTGGTTTGGGGGGGCCCCAGCATTTT
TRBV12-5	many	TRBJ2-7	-	CASGLTPNEQYF	TGTGCTAGTGGTTTGACCCCGAACGAGCAGTACTTC
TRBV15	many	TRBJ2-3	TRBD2	CATSSSGGRGDTQYF	TGTGCCACCAGCAGTAGCGGGGGGCGAGGAGATACGCAGTATTTT
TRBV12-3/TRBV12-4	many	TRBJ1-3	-	CASSIRSRGNTIYF	TGTGCCAGCAGTATCAGGAGCCGCGGAAACACCATATATTTT
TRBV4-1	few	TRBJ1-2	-	CASSQPGPSVFGGYTF	TGCGCCAGCAGCCAACCTGGACCTTCTGTTTTTGGGGGCTACACCTTC
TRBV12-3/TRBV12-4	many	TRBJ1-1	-	CASGVYAEAFF	TGTGCCAGCGGGGTCTATGCTGAAGCTTTCTTT
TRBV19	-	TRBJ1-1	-	CASSIVDPRAEAFF	TGTGCCAGTAGTATAGTGGATCCGCGGGCTGAAGCTTTCTTT
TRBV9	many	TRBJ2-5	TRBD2	CASSVVGTSRETQYF	TGTGCCAGCAGCGTAGTAGGGACTAGCAGAGAGACCCAGTACTTC
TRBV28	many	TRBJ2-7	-	CASSPVVGSEQYF	TGTGCCAGCAGTCCCGTCGTAGGGAGCGAGCAGTACTTC
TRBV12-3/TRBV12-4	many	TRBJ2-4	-	CAGSLSLGILAKNIQYF	TGTGCCGGCAGTTTGAGTCTTGGGATACTAGCCAAAAACATTCAGTACTTC
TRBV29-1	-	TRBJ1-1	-	CSVEVPGQNTEAFF	TGCAGCGTTGAAGTCCCCGGCCAGAACACTGAAGCTTTCTTT
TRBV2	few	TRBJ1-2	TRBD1	CASSVQGSNYGYTF	TGTGCCAGCAGTGTACAGGGGTCTAACTATGGCTACACCTTC
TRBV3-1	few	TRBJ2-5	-	CASSHRLGTPDQETQYF	TGTGCCAGCAGCCACCGCCTCGGGACACCGGACCAAGAGACCCAGTACTTC
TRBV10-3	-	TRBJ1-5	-	CAIRRDDNQPQHF	TGTGCCATCCGACGGGACGACAATCAGCCCCAGCATTTT
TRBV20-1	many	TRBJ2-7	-	CSARDEYGGRDEQYF	TGCAGTGCTAGAGATGAGTACGGGGGAAGGGACGAGCAGTACTTC
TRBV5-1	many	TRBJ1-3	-	CASSERAGGGNTIYF	TGCGCCAGCAGCGAACGGGCCGGAGGAGGAAACACCATATATTTT
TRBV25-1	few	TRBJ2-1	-	CASSDAFELYNEQFF	TGTGCCAGCAGTGATGCCTTTGAACTCTACAATGAGCAGTTCTTC
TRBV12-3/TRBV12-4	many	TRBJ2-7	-	CASRRWWGLSSYEQYF	TGTGCCAGCAGGCGCTGGTGGGGTCTGAGCTCCTACGAGCAGTACTTC
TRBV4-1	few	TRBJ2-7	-	CASSQRVSTYEQYF	TGCGCCAGCAGCCAGAGGGTGTCGACCTACGAGCAGTACTTC
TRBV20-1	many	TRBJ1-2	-	CSAVDGYTF	TGCAGTGCTGTTGACGGCTACACCTTC
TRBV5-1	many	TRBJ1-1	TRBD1	CASSRDRIVALTEAFF	TGCGCCAGCAGCCGGGACAGGATTGTCGCTCTCACTGAAGCTTTCTTT
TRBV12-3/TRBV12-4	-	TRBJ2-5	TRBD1	CASSYGTGVSETQYF	TGTGCCAGCAGTTATGGGACAGGGGTCTCTGAGACCCAGTACTTC
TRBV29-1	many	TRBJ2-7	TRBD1	CSALTGVEQYF	TGCAGCGCCTTGACAGGGGTCGAGCAGTACTTC
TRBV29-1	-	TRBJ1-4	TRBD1	CSARQGRSGKLFF	TGCAGCGCCCGACAGGGGAGGTCCGGAAAACTGTTTTTT
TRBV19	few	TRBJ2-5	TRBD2	CASSNPLSGGEETQYF	TGTGCCAGTAGCAACCCACTCAGCGGGGGGGAAGAGACCCAGTACTTC
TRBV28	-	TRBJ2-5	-	CASIFAGQETQYF	TGTGCCAGCATCTTCGCGGGTCAAGAGACCCAGTACTTC
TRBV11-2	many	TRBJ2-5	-	CASSLEGRAKTQYF	TGTGCCAGCAGCTTAGAGGGTAGGGCCAAGACCCAGTACTTC